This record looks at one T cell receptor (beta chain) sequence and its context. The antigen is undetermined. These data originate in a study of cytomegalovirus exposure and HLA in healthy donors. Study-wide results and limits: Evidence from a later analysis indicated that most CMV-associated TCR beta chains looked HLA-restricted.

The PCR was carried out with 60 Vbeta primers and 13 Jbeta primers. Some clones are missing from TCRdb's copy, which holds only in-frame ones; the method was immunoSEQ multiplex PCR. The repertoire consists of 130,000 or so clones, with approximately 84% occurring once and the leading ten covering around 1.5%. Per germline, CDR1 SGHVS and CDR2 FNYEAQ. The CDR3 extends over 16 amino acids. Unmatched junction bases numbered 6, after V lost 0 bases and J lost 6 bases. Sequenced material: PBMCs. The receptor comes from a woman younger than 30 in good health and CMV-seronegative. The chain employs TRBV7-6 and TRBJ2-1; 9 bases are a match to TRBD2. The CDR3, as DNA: TGTGCCAGCAGCTTAGCTGAGCGGGAGGTAACCAATGAGCAGTTCTTC. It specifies CASSLAEREVTNEQFF.